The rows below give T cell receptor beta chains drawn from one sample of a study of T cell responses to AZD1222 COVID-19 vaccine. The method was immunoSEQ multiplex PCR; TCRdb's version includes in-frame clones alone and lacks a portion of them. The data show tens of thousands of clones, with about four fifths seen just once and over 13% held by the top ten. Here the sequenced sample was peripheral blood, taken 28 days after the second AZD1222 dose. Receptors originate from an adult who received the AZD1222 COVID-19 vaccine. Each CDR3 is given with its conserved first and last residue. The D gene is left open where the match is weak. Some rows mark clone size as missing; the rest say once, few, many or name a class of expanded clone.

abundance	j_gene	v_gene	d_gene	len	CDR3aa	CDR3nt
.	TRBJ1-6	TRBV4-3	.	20	CASSQDLETGGLPYNSPLHF	TGCGCCAGCAGCCAAGATCTTGAAACCGGGGGTCTTCCCTATAATTCACCCCTCCACTTT
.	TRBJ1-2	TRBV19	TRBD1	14	CASIDRGNSAGYTF	TGTGCCAGTATCGACAGGGGAAACTCGGCTGGCTACACCTTC
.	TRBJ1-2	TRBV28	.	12	CASSYGTDGYTF	TGTGCCAGCAGTTACGGGACCGATGGCTACACCTTC
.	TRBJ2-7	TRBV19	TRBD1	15	CASSILTGGTYEQYF	TGTGCCAGTAGTATTTTAACAGGGGGGACCTACGAGCAGTACTTC
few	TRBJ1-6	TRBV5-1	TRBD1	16	CASRDGTGLNNSPLHF	TGCGCCAGCAGAGATGGGACAGGACTTAATAATTCACCCCTCCACTTT
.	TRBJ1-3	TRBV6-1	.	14	CASSEAGSGNTIYF	TGTGCCAGCAGTGAAGCGGGGTCAGGAAACACCATATATTTT
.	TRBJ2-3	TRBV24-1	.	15	CATSDPRTVTDTQYF	TGTGCCACCAGTGATCCCAGGACAGTTACAGATACGCAGTATTTT
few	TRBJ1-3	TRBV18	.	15	CASSPPGGTGNTIYF	TGTGCCAGCTCACCACCCGGGGGCACTGGAAACACCATATATTTT
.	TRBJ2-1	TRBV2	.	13	CASSERQYNEQFF	TGTGCCAGCAGTGAAAGGCAGTACAATGAGCAGTTCTTC
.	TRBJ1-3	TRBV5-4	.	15	CASSLSGRGGNTIYF	TGTGCCAGCAGCTTGAGCGGCAGAGGAGGAAACACCATATATTTT
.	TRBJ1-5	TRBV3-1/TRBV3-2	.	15	CASSQNLGYNQPQHF	TGTGCCAGCAGCCAAAATCTAGGGTACAATCAGCCCCAGCATTTT
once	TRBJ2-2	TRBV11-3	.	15	CASSLDRLNTGELFF	TGTGCCAGCAGCTTAGATAGACTGAACACCGGGGAGCTGTTTTTT
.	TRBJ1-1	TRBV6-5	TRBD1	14	CASKQGMGSTEAFF	TGTGCCAGCAAACAGGGGATGGGGAGCACTGAAGCTTTCTTT
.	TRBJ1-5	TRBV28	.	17	CASSLYVGGFSNQPQHF	TGTGCCAGCAGTTTATACGTCGGTGGATTTAGCAATCAGCCCCAGCATTTT
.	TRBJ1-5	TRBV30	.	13	CAWSENSNQPQHF	TGTGCCTGGAGCGAAAATAGCAATCAGCCCCAGCATTTT
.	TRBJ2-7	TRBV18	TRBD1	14	CASSSDRDPYEQYF	TGTGCCAGCTCATCCGACAGGGATCCCTACGAGCAGTACTTC
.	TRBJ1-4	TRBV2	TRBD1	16	CASSESGGRVTEKLFF	TGTGCCAGCAGTGAATCAGGGGGCAGGGTAACCGAAAAACTGTTTTTT
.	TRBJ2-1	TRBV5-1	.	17	CASSLVPTQSSYNEQFF	TGCGCCAGCAGCTTGGTACCCACTCAGAGCTCCTACAATGAGCAGTTCTTC